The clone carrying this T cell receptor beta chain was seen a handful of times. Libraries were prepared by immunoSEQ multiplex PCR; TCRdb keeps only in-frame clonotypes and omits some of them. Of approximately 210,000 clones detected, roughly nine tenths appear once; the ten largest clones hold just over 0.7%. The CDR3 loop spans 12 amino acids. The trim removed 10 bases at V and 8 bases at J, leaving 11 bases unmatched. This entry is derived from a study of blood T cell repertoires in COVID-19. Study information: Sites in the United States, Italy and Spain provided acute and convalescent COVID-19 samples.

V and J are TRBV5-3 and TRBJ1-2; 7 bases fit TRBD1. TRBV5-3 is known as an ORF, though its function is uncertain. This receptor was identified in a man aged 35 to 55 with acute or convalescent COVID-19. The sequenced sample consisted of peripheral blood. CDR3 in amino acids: CAGTAPLLGYTF. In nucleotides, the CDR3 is TGTGCCGGGACAGCGCCCCTTTTAGGCTACACCTTC.